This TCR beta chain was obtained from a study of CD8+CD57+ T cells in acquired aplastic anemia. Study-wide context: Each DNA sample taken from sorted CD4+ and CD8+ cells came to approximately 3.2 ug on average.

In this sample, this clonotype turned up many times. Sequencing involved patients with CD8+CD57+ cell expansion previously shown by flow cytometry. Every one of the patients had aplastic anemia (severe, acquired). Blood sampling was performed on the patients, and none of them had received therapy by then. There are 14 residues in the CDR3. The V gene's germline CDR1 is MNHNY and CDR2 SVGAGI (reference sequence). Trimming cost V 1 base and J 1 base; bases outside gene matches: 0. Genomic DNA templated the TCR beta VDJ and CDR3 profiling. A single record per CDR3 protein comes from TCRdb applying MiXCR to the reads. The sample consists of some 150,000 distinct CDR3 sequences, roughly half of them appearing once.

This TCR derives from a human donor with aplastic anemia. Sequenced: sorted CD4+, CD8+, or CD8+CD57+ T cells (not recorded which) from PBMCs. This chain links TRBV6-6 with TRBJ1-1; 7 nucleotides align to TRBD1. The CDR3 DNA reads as TGTGCCAGCAGTTACTGGACAGGGAACACTGAAGCTTTCTTT. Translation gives CASSYWTGNTEAFF.